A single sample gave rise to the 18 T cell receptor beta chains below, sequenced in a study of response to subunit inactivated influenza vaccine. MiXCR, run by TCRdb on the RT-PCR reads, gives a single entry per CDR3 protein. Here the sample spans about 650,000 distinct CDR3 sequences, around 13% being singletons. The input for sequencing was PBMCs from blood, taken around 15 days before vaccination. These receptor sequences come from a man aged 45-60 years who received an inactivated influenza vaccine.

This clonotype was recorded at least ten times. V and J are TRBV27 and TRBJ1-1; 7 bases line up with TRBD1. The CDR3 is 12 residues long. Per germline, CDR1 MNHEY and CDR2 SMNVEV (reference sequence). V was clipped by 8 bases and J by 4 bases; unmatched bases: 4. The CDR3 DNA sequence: TGTGCCAGCGGAGACAGGGTCACTGAAGCTTTCTTT. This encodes CASGDRVTEAFF.

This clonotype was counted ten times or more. The CDR3 loop reads CASSEAQGVNTEAFF. In DNA form, the CDR3 reads TGTGCCAGCAGTGAAGCGCAGGGGGTGAACACTGAAGCTTTCTTT. The chain is built from TRBV2 and TRBJ1-1; 7 bases match TRBD1. CDR3 length: 15 residues. V shed 0 bases, J shed 0 bases, and the junction held 1 base outside the gene matches. Per the germline V gene, CDR1 is SNHLY and CDR2 is FYNNEI.

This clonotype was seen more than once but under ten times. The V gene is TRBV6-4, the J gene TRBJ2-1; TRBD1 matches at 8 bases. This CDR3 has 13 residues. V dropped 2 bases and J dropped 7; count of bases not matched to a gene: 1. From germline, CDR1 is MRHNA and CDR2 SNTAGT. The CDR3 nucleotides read TGTGCCAGCAGTGACGACAGGGGTAATGAGCAGTTCTTC. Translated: CASSDDRGNEQFF.

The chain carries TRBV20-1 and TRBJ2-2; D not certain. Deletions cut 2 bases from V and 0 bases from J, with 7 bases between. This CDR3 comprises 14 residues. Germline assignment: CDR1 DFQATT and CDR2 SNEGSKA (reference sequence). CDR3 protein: CSARQAANTGELFF. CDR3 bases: TGCAGTGCTAGACAGGCAGCGAACACCGGGGAGCTGTTTTTT.

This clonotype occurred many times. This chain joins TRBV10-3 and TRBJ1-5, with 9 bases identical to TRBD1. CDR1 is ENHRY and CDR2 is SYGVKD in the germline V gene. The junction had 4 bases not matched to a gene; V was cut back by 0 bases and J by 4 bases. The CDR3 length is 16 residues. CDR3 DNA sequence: TGTGCCATCAGTGAGTCGAACAGGGGGCGGAATCAGCCCCAGCATTTT. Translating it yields CAISESNRGRNQPQHF.

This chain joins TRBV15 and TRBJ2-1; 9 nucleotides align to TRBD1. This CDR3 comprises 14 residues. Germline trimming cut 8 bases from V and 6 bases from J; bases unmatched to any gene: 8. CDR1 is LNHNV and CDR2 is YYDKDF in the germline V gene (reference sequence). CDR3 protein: CATQTGQGRNEQFF. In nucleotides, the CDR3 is TGTGCCACCCAGACGGGACAGGGACGCAATGAGCAGTTCTTC.

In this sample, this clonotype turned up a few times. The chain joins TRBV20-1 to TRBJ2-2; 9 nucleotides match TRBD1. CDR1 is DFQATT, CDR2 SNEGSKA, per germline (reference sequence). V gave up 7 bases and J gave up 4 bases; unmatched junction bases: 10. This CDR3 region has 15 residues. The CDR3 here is CSVQQGALGTGELFF. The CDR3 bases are TGCAGTGTCCAACAGGGGGCGTTGGGCACCGGGGAGCTGTTTTTT.

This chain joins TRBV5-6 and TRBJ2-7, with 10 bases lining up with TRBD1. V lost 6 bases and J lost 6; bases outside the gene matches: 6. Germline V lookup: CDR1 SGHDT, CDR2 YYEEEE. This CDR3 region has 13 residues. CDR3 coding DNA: TGTGCCAGCACCGGGACAGGGGCTCTCGAGCAGTACTTC. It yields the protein CASTGTGALEQYF.

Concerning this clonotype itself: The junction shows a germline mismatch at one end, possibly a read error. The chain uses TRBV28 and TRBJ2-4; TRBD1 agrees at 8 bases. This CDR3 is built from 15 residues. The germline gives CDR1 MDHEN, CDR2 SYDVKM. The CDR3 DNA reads TGTGCCAGAAGTTTCGGACAGGGAGGAAAAAACATTCAGTACTTC. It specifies CARSFGQGGKNIQYF. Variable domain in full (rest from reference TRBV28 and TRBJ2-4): DVKVTQSSRYLVKRTGEKVFLECVQDMDHENMFWYRQDPGLGLRLIYFSYDVKMKEKGDIPEGYSVSREKKERFSLILESASTNQTSMYLCARSFGQGGKNIQYFGAGTRLSVL.

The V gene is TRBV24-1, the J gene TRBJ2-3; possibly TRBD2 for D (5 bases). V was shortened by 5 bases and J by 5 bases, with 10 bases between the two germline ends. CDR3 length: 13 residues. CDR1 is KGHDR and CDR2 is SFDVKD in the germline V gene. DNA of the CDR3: TGTGCCACCAGTGGCCCCGGGGTAGATACGCAGTATTTT. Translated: CATSGPGVDTQYF.

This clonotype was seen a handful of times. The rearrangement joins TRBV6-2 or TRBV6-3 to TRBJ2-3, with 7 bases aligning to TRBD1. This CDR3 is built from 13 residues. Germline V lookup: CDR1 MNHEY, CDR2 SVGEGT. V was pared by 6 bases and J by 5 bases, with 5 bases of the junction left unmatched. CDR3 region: CASSGTVIDTQYF. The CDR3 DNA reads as TGTGCCAGCAGCGGGACAGTTATAGATACGCAGTATTTT.

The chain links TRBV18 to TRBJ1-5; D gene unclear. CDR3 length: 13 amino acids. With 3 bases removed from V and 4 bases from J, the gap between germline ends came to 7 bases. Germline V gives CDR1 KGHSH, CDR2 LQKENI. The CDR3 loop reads CASSPPENQPQHF. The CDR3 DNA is TGTGCCAGCTCACCCCCCGAAAATCAGCCCCAGCATTTT.

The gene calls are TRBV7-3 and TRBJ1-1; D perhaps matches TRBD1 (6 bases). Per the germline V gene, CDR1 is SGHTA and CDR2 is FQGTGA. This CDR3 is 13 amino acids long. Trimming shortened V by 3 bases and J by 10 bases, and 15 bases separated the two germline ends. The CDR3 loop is CASSLDRSGPAFF. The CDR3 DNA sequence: TGTGCCAGCAGCTTGGACAGATCCGGGCCAGCTTTCTTT.

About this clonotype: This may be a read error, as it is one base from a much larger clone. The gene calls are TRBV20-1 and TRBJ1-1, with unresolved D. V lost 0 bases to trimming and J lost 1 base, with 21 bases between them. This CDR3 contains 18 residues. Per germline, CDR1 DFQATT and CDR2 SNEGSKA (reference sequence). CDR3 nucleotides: TGCAGTGCTAGAGATAGCGACCGGGTCCTCGCAGCGAACACTGAAGCTTTCTTT. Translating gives CSARDSDRVLAANTEAFF.

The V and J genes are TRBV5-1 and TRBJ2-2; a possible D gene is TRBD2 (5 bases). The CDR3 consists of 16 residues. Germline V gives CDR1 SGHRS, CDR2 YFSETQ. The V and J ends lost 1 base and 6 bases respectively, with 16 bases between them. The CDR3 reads CASSLTTGIGSGELFF. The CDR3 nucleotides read TGCGCCAGCAGCTTGACGACGGGGATTGGTTCCGGGGAGCTGTTTTTT.

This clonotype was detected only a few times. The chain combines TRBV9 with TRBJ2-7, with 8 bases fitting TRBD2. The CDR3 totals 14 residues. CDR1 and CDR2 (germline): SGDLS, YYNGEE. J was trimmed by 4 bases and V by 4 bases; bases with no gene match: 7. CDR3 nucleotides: TGTGCCAGCAGCATTAGCGGGGCCGGTTACGAGCAGTACTTC. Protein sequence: CASSISGAGYEQYF.

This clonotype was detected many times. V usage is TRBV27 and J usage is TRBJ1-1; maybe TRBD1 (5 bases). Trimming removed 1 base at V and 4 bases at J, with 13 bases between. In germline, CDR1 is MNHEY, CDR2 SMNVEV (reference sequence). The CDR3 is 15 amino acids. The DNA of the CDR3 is TGTGCCAGCAGTTTATGGGCAGGGAAGACCACTGAAGCTTTCTTT. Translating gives CASSLWAGKTTEAFF.

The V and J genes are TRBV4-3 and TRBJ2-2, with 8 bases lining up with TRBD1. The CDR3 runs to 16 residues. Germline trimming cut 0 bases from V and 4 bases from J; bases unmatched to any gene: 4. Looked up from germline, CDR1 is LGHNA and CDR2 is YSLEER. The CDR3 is CASSQETGGSTGELFF. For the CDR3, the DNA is TGCGCCAGCAGCCAAGAAACAGGGGGGAGCACCGGGGAGCTGTTTTTT.